This entry describes one T cell receptor (beta chain). The protocol was immunoSEQ multiplex PCR, while the TCRdb copy is restricted to in-frame clones and leaves out a portion. The data hold 200,000 or so clones, with more than 85% observed a single time. The data originate from a study of blood T cell repertoires in COVID-19. Study-level background: Whether acute or convalescent, the COVID-19 samples came from the United States, Italy and Spain.

The CDR3 has 16 residues. V was clipped by 2 bases and J by 4 bases; unmatched bases: 4. Germline V gene data show CDR1 as KGHSH and CDR2 as LQKENI. The sequenced sample was peripheral blood. This sequence was found in a man in his 70s with active or convalescent COVID-19. This chain uses TRBV18 with TRBJ1-3; 11 nucleotides align to TRBD1. CDR3 bases: TGTGCCAGCTCACCATGGACAGGGGGCCAAGGAAACACCATATATTTT. Amino acids: CASSPWTGGQGNTIYF.